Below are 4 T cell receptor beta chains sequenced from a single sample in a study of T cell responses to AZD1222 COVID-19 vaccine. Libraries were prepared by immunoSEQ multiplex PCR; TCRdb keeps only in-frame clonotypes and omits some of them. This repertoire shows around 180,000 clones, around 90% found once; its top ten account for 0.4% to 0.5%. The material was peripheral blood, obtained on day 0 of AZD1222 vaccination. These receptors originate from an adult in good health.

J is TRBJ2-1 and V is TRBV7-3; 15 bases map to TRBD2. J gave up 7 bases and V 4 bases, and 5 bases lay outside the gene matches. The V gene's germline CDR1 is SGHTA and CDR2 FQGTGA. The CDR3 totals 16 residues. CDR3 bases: TGTGCCAGCAGCTCCCGGACTAGCGGGAGGGTAAATGAGCAGTTCTTC. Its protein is CASSSRTSGRVNEQFF.

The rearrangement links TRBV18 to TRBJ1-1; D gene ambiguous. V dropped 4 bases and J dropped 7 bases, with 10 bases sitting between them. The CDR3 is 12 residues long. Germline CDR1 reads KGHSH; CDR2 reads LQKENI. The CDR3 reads CASSLDPREAFF. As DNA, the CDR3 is TGTGCCAGCTCACTGGACCCGCGTGAAGCTTTCTTT.

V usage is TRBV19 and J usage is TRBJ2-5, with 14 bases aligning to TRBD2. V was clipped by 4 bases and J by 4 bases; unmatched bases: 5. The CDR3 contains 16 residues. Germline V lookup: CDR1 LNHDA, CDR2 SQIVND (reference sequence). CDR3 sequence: CASSTGTSGSRETQYF. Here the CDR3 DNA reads TGTGCCAGTAGTACCGGGACTAGCGGGAGTCGAGAGACCCAGTACTTC.

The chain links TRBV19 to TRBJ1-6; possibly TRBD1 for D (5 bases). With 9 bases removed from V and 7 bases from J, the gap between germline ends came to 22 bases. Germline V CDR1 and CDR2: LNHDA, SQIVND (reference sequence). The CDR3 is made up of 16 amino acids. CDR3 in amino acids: CARILRPGQRNSPLHF. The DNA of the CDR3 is TGTGCCAGGATCCTTCGACCGGGGCAGAGGAATTCACCCCTCCACTTT.